This TCR beta chain was identified in a study of OX40 agonist ivuxolimab in advanced cancers. For the study at large: A partial response was reached by three patients: one with hepatocellular carcinoma and two with cutaneous melanoma.

V shed 5 bases and J shed 0 bases, with 11 bases lying between them. The CDR3 sequence is 14 residues long. CDR1 and CDR2 (germline): SGHRS, YFSETQ. The repertoire was sequenced with immunoSEQ multiplex PCR; TCRdb's copy has only in-frame clones and lacks some. The table has about 82,000 clones, roughly 90% seen once. The gene calls are TRBV5-1 and TRBJ1-2; TRBD1 might be the D (6 bases). The source material was CD4+ or CD8+ T cells sorted from blood, sampled in a trial of the OX40 agonist ivuxolimab. The source of this sequence is an adult with an advanced solid tumor such as melanoma, head and neck, liver or kidney cancer. CDR3 in amino acids: CASRGAGANYGYTF. CDR3 DNA: TGCGCCAGCAGGGGGGCAGGGGCTAACTATGGCTACACCTTC.